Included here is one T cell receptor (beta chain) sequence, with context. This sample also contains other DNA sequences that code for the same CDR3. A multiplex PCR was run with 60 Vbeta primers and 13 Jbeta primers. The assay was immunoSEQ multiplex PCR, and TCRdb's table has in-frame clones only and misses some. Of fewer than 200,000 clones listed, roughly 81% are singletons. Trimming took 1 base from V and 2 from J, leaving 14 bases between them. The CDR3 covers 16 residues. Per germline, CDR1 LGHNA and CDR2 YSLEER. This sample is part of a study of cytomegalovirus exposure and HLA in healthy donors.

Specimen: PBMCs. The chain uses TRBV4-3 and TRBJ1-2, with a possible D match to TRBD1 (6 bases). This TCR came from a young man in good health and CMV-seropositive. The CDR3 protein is CASSQGGGRLNYGYTF. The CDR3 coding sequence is TGCGCCAGCAGCCAAGGGGGGGGCAGATTGAACTATGGCTACACCTTC.